This T cell receptor beta chain was sequenced during a study of blood T cells in healthy people across ages. The CDR3 is made up of 16 amino acids. Germline values: CDR1 SNHLY, CDR2 FYNNEI. Losses at the gene ends were 9 bases for V and 6 bases for J; bases not matched to a gene: 12. This clonotype was found a few times. Primed by a sample-barcoded 5' primer and a J-beta primer mix, a second PCR proceeded for 7 to 11 cycles. Each CDR3 protein is one row after TCRdb ran MiXCR on the 5' RACE reads. The table includes over a million distinct CDR3 sequences, around 42% detected once. Sequenced sample: blood. This chain links TRBV2 with TRBJ2-1; 12 bases line up with TRBD2. This clonotype originated in a young woman in good health. The CDR3 protein is CASRFPLAGGFNEQFF. As DNA, the CDR3 is TGTGCCAGTAGATTTCCCCTAGCGGGGGGGTTCAATGAGCAGTTCTTC.